This T cell receptor (beta chain) appears in the sequencing data of a study of T cell repertoires in cytomegalovirus infection. Study background: CMV epitopes that were recently identified and HLA-C-restricted were used alongside well-studied HLA-B-restricted ones. CMV infection and matching HLA type were both indicated by public TCR beta signatures.

The germline V and J ends were trimmed by 0 bases and 1 base, with 18 bases remaining between them. Germline V gene data show CDR1 as SEHNR and CDR2 as FQNEAQ (reference sequence). The length of the CDR3 is 18 residues. This clonotype has a handful of counts. Its target is not known. From the reads, TCRdb called clonotypes with MiXCR, one entry per CDR3 protein. Of 60,000 to 80,000 distinct CDR3 sequences in the sample, just over 20% are singletons; the top ten hold over 65%. Study observations and caveats: CMV-specific TCR beta clonotypes restricted by HLA-C were the ones dominating the ex vivo response.

This specimen was CD8+ T cells from cultured PBMCs, taken from culture after CMV antigen stimulation. The TCR comes from a human donor in good health (CMV status not recorded). Some clones in this sample may be carry-over from other donors' samples. The chain links TRBV7-9 to TRBJ1-1; unclear D gene. The DNA for the CDR3 is TGTGCCAGCAGCTTAGCCCCAGATATATGGCAGACGAACACTGAAGCTTTCTTT. This codes for CASSLAPDIWQTNTEAFF.